A single sample is the source of the 16 T cell receptor beta chains below, sequenced in a study of cytomegalovirus exposure and HLA in healthy donors (TCRdb year 2017). The library was made by the immunoSEQ multiplex PCR assay. For the multiplex PCR, a mixture combining 60 forward primers for TCR Vbeta segments and 13 reverse primers for TCR Jbeta segments was used. TCRdb obtained this table from immuneACCESS and retained in-frame rearrangements with V and J assigned. These tables miss some clones; where compared with another copy, unresolved V genes account for less than half of the shortfall, and the remainder is unexplained. The sample table lists 200,000 to 250,000 clones, almost 80% of them with a count of one. About 1.8% of the sample comes from the top ten. Sequencing was done on a sample of PBMCs. Receptor source: a man younger than 30 in good health and CMV-seronegative.

This clone was recorded a few times. The chain carries TRBV5-6 and TRBJ2-2, with TRBD1 matching 7 bases. With 6 bases clipped from V and 7 bases from J, the junction kept 18 bases outside the gene matches. This CDR3 is built from 17 residues. Per germline, CDR1 SGHDT and CDR2 YYEEEE. The CDR3 DNA follows: TGTGCCAGCACCAACCAACGACAGGGCTTAGTCGGCGGGGAGCTGTTTTTT. Translation: CASTNQRQGLVGGELFF.

The chain couples TRBV6-1 to TRBJ2-1, with 11 bases aligning to TRBD2. The length of the CDR3 is 14 residues. Germline assignment: CDR1 MNHNS and CDR2 SASEGT. V was clipped by 9 bases and J by 6 bases; unmatched bases: 7. CDR3 bases: TGTGCCAGTACTAGCGGGAGCGAGTCCAATGAGCAGTTCTTC. Its protein product is CASTSGSESNEQFF.

The chain carries TRBV6-5 and TRBJ2-6, with D maybe TRBD2 (6 bases). V was pared by 3 bases and J by 4 bases, with 10 bases between. The CDR3 is 15 amino acids. CDR1 MNHEY and CDR2 SVGAGI come from the germline V gene. The CDR3 nucleotides read TGTGCCAGCAGTTATGGGGAGGCCGGGGCCAACGTCCTGACTTTC. This encodes CASSYGEAGANVLTF.

The chain is built from TRBV15 and TRBJ2-1, with TRBD2 matching over 10 bases. Germline assignment: CDR1 LNHNV and CDR2 YYDKDF (reference sequence). The CDR3 is 15 residues long. Germline trimming cut 1 base from V and 7 bases from J; bases unmatched to any gene: 4. CDR3 DNA sequence: TGTGCCACCAGCAGAGGAGATAGCGGGGGGAATGAGCAGTTCTTC. It codes for CATSRGDSGGNEQFF.

J is TRBJ2-5 and V is TRBV4-1; a weak D match, TRBD2 (5 bases). In germline, CDR1 is MGHRA, CDR2 YSYEKL. Trimming pared 1 base from V and 0 bases from J, leaving 9 bases between. The CDR3 spans 15 residues. The CDR3 DNA reads TGCGCCAGCAGCCAAGGAGGGAGCTACCAAGAGACCCAGTACTTC. Amino acids: CASSQGGSYQETQYF.

The chain carries TRBV6-5 and TRBJ1-3; TRBD1 matches 7 bases. Germline CDR1 reads MNHEY; CDR2 reads SVGAGI. This CDR3 is built from 15 residues. V lost 6 bases, J lost 0 bases, and 5 bases stayed unmatched. CDR3 nucleotide sequence: TGTGCCAGCAGCCGGGACAGTATCTCTGGAAACACCATATATTTT. Protein: CASSRDSISGNTIYF.

The chain combines TRBV5-1 with TRBJ1-1; D is ambiguous. The CDR3 is 16 amino acids. Trimming shortened V by 0 bases and J by 1 base, and 13 bases separated the two germline ends. Germline CDR1 reads SGHRS; CDR2 reads YFSETQ. The CDR3 region has the DNA TGCGCCAGCAGCTTGGATTTATTCCGGGGGAACACTGAAGCTTTCTTT. Its protein is CASSLDLFRGNTEAFF.

J is TRBJ2-7 and V is TRBV9, with D perhaps matching TRBD1 (6 bases). Trimming removed 3 bases at V and 12 bases at J, with 19 bases between. Germline V CDR1 and CDR2: SGDLS, YYNGEE. This CDR3 has 13 residues. CDR3: CASSAGDRTVLYF. CDR3 sequence (DNA): TGTGCCAGCAGCGCTGGGGACCGGACAGTACTGTACTTC.

The J gene is TRBJ2-7, the V gene TRBV30; TRBD1 matches 8 bases. V lost 2 bases and J lost 5; bases outside the gene matches: 5. This CDR3 has 13 residues. Germline loops: CDR1 GTSNPN, CDR2 SVGIG (reference sequence). CDR3 nucleotides: TGTGCCTGGAGTTTGGGACAGGTGGACGAGCAGTACTTC. Translating it yields CAWSLGQVDEQYF.

This chain links TRBV18 with TRBJ2-7; D is possibly TRBD2 (6 bases). V lost 0 bases and J lost 2, with 8 bases in between. Germline CDR1 is KGHSH and CDR2 is LQKENI. The CDR3 loop spans 14 amino acids. The CDR3 DNA sequence: TGTGCCAGCTCACCACCGGAGGGGCCCTACGAGCAGTACTTC. This translates into CASSPPEGPYEQYF. The complete variable domain, with remaining parts taken from reference TRBV18 and TRBJ2-7, reads NAGVMQNPRHLVRRRGQEARLRCSPMKGHSHVYWYRQLPEEGLKFMVYLQKENIIDESGMPKERFSAEFPKEGPSILRIQQVVRGDSAAYFCASSPPEGPYEQYFGPGTRLTVT.

The rearrangement joins TRBV11-2 to TRBJ2-7; tentative D call: TRBD2 (7 bases). The CDR3 length is 13 residues. V lost 6 bases, J lost 2 bases, and 11 bases lay in between. The germline gives CDR1 SGHAT, CDR2 FQNNGV. CDR3 DNA: TGTGCCAGCAGGGCGGGGGCGGCCTACGAGCAGTACTTC. This translates into CASRAGAAYEQYF.

The chain carries TRBV11-3 and TRBJ1-4; the match to TRBD1 covers 10 bases. There are 15 residues in the CDR3. Germline CDR1 and CDR2: SGHNT and YENEEA. V shed 5 bases, J shed 8 bases, and the junction held 8 bases outside the gene matches. The CDR3 reads CASSLSRDRGEKLFF. The DNA for the CDR3 is TGTGCCAGCAGCCTTAGCCGGGACAGGGGAGAAAAACTGTTTTTT.

This clone was recorded a few times. This chain joins TRBV7-8 and TRBJ1-5; D is ambiguous. CDR1 is SGHVS and CDR2 is FQNEAQ in the germline V gene. V lost 1 base, J lost 3 bases, and 10 bases lay in between. There are 15 residues in the CDR3. CDR3 sequence reads: CASSLGTGNNQPQHF. The CDR3 bases are TGTGCCAGCAGCTTAGGGACGGGAAACAATCAGCCCCAGCATTTT.

This chain uses TRBV14 with TRBJ2-1; 10 bases are a match to TRBD2. V shed 5 bases, J shed 8 bases, and the junction held 15 bases outside the gene matches. Germline loops: CDR1 SGHDN, CDR2 FVKESK. There are 17 residues in the CDR3. The CDR3 region is CASSKGLAGGIADEQFF. DNA for the CDR3: TGTGCCAGCAGCAAAGGTTTAGCGGGAGGAATAGCGGATGAGCAGTTCTTC.

The rearrangement links TRBV6-1 to TRBJ2-2, with 8 bases identical to TRBD1. V gave up 6 bases and J gave up 5 bases; unmatched junction bases: 5. Germline loops: CDR1 MNHNS, CDR2 SASEGT. There are 14 residues in the CDR3. For the CDR3, the DNA is TGTGCCAGCAGATCGGGACAGGCTACCGGGGAGCTGTTTTTT. Residues: CASRSGQATGELFF.

The chain joins TRBV9 to TRBJ2-1; 11 nucleotides align to TRBD2. V lost 0 bases and J lost 7; bases outside the gene matches: 0. CDR3 length equals 14 residues. Germline CDR1 SGDLS, CDR2 YYNGEE. The CDR3, as DNA: TGTGCCAGCAGCGTAGGGACTAGCGGGAATGAGCAGTTCTTC. It yields the protein CASSVGTSGNEQFF.